The 21 T cell receptor beta chains listed next were all sequenced from one sample in a study of T cell changes during pregnancy in multiple sclerosis. Sequencing was performed with immunoSEQ multiplex PCR; in TCRdb, only in-frame clones are kept and a portion is missing. The table lists about 68,000 clones, 90% of them singletons, with roughly 1.5% in the top ten. Sequences were derived from peripheral blood, sampled in the third trimester of pregnancy. These receptors were obtained from a female donor with multiple sclerosis, enrolled in a pregnancy study.

J is TRBJ2-3 and V is TRBV29-1, with D possibly matching TRBD1 (5 bases). This CDR3 contains 13 residues. V gave up 6 bases and J gave up 6 bases, with 16 bases separating them. From germline, CDR1 is SQVTM and CDR2 ANQGSEA. The CDR3 loop is CSVTWGATDTQYF. The DNA for the CDR3 is TGCAGCGTCACTTGGGGCGCAACGGATACGCAGTATTTT.

The V and J genes are TRBV7-2 and TRBJ2-5; 7 bases fit TRBD2. Germline V gene sequence: CDR1 SGHTA, CDR2 FQGNSA. The ends lost 4 bases at V and 2 bases at J; junction bases unmatched: 13. The CDR3 covers 17 residues. CDR3 loop: CASSSGGGSQGQETQYF. CDR3 coding DNA: TGTGCCAGCAGCTCAGGCGGGGGTAGCCAAGGGCAAGAGACCCAGTACTTC. Together with reference TRBV7-2 and TRBJ2-5, the CDR3 gives the full variable domain: GAGVSQSPSNKVTEKGKDVELRCDPISGHTALYWYRQSLGQGLEFLIYFQGNSAPDKSGLPSDRFSAERTGGSVSTLTIQRTQQEDSAVYLCASSSGGGSQGQETQYFGPGTRLLVL.

This sequence joins TRBV7-2 and TRBJ1-5; TRBD1 aligns across 7 bases. The CDR3 runs to 15 residues. With V trimmed by 5 bases and J by 2 bases, 6 bases remained unmatched. Germline V gives CDR1 SGHTA, CDR2 FQGNSA. CDR3 loop: CASSVQGFGNQPQHF. Written as DNA, the CDR3 is TGTGCCAGCAGCGTACAGGGGTTCGGCAATCAGCCCCAGCATTTT. Using reference TRBV7-2 and TRBJ1-5 for the parts outside the CDR3, the full variable domain is GAGVSQSPSNKVTEKGKDVELRCDPISGHTALYWYRQSLGQGLEFLIYFQGNSAPDKSGLPSDRFSAERTGGSVSTLTIQRTQQEDSAVYLCASSVQGFGNQPQHFGDGTRLSIL.

This clone appeared many times. The rearrangement uses TRBV14 and TRBJ2-2; D is uncertain. The length of the CDR3 is 14 residues. V was clipped by 1 base and J by 1 base, with 4 bases between them. Germline loops: CDR1 SGHDN, CDR2 FVKESK. CDR3 residues: CASSQVQNTGELFF. The CDR3, as DNA: TGTGCCAGCAGCCAAGTACAGAACACCGGGGAGCTGTTTTTT. The full variable domain, with the rest looked up from reference TRBV14 and TRBJ2-2, is EAGVTQFPSHSVIEKGQTVTLRCDPISGHDNLYWYRRVMGKEIKFLLHFVKESKQDESGMPNNRFLAERTGGTYSTLKVQPAELEDSGVYFCASSQVQNTGELFFGEGSRLTVL.

The rearrangement links TRBV27 to TRBJ2-7, with D possibly being TRBD1 (6 bases). Between the trimmed V and J ends, which lost 2 bases and 2 bases, there was a span of 7 bases. The CDR3 spans 13 residues. Germline CDR1 MNHEY, CDR2 SMNVEV (reference sequence). In nucleotides, the CDR3 is TGTGCCAGCAGTTTAGGACAGACCTACGAGCAGTACTTC. Protein sequence: CASSLGQTYEQYF.

There are a few counts of this clone. J is TRBJ1-5 and V is TRBV30, with 7 positions matching TRBD1. Germline loops: CDR1 GTSNPN, CDR2 SVGIG (reference sequence). V lost 1 base to trimming and J lost 7 bases; unmatched junction nucleotides: 4. The CDR3 totals 13 residues. The CDR3 is CAWSAWDRQPQHF. CDR3 nucleotides: TGTGCCTGGAGTGCCTGGGACAGACAGCCCCAGCATTTT.

The gene calls are TRBV6-5 and TRBJ1-2, with D perhaps TRBD1 (6 bases). V lost 0 bases to trimming and J lost 7 bases, with 18 bases between them. Per germline, CDR1 MNHEY and CDR2 SVGAGI. The CDR3 extends over 16 amino acids. The CDR3 DNA follows: TGTGCCAGCAGTTACTCGAGCACAGGGCTTTTCACTGGCTACACCTTC. This translates into CASSYSSTGLFTGYTF.

This chain uses TRBV9 with TRBJ2-3; TRBD2 might be the D (5 bases). The length of the CDR3 is 14 residues. Trimming removed 4 bases from V and 0 bases from J, with 9 bases in between. The germline CDR1 and CDR2 sequences are SGDLS and YYNGEE. The chain's CDR3 is CASSLGESTDTQYF. CDR3 nucleotide sequence: TGTGCCAGCAGCCTCGGGGAGAGCACAGATACGCAGTATTTT. Together with reference TRBV9 and TRBJ2-3, the CDR3 gives the full variable domain: DSGVTQTPKHLITATGQRVTLRCSPRSGDLSVYWYQQSLDQGLQFLIQYYNGEERAKGNILERFSAQQFPDLHSELNLSSLELGDSALYFCASSLGESTDTQYFGPGTRLTVL.

The chain uses TRBV6-5 and TRBJ1-2, with 7 bases fitting TRBD1. V was clipped by 6 bases and J by 2 bases; unmatched bases: 6. The CDR3 loop spans 14 amino acids. Germline CDR1 and CDR2: MNHEY and SVGAGI. As DNA, the CDR3 is TGTGCCAGCAGGAGGACAGGAACGAACTATGGCTACACCTTC. It codes for CASRRTGTNYGYTF.

The gene calls are TRBV2 and TRBJ2-5; weak D call: TRBD2 (6 bases). In germline, CDR1 is SNHLY, CDR2 FYNNEI. The CDR3 contains 13 residues. Deletions cut 6 bases from V and 4 bases from J, with 12 bases between. The CDR3 sequence is CASREDYSETQYF. CDR3 in DNA: TGTGCCAGCAGGGAGGACTATTCAGAGACCCAGTACTTC.

The CDR3 sequence: CASSQISGGNQPQHF. In nucleotides, the CDR3 is TGCGCCAGCAGCCAAATATCCGGGGGCAATCAGCCCCAGCATTTT. This chain uses TRBV4-3 with TRBJ1-5; D not resolved. V was clipped by 2 bases and J by 2 bases, with 10 bases between them. This CDR3 is 15 amino acids long. Per the germline V gene, CDR1 is LGHNA and CDR2 is YSLEER.

The rearrangement uses TRBV7-8 and TRBJ1-1, with D possibly TRBD1 on 6 matching bases. The V and J ends lost 5 bases and 0 bases respectively, with 13 bases between them. The CDR3 runs 15 residues. Germline CDR1 and CDR2: SGHVS and FQNEAQ. CDR3 in amino acids: CASSLGQNMNTEAFF. The CDR3 DNA reads TGTGCCAGCAGCCTCGGACAGAACATGAACACTGAAGCTTTCTTT.

This rearrangement joins TRBV4-3 to TRBJ1-1; no reliable D call. There are 13 residues in the CDR3. V shed 4 bases and J shed 1 base, with 7 bases lying between them. Per the germline V gene, CDR1 is LGHNA and CDR2 is YSLEER. Written as DNA, the CDR3 is TGCGCCAGCAGCCTGACAAGGAACACTGAAGCTTTCTTT. Its translation: CASSLTRNTEAFF.

The rearrangement links TRBV14 to TRBJ2-1, with D tentatively TRBD2 (6 bases). The length of the CDR3 is 17 residues. V gave up 2 bases and J gave up 7 bases, with 21 bases separating them. The germline V gene has CDR1 SGHDN and CDR2 FVKESK. CDR3 amino acids: CASSQSRGTRTPNEQFF. The CDR3 DNA follows: TGTGCCAGCAGCCAATCACGAGGGACTCGAACACCGAATGAGCAGTTCTTC.

The gene calls are TRBV4-3 and TRBJ2-1, with 9 bases identical to TRBD2. Germline V gene lookup returns CDR1 LGHNA and CDR2 YSLEER. CDR3 length: 17 residues. Trimming removed 0 bases from V and 2 bases from J; junction bases left unmatched: 5. The CDR3 loop reads CASSQDLASGAYNEQFF. The CDR3 nucleotides are TGCGCCAGCAGCCAAGATCTAGCTAGCGGGGCCTACAATGAGCAGTTCTTC.

The V call is TRBV12-5, the J call TRBJ1-5, with D possibly TRBD1 on 5 matching bases. CDR1 LGHNT and CDR2 FRNRAP come from the germline V gene. Trimming pared 5 bases from V and 0 bases from J, leaving 8 bases between. This CDR3 comprises 14 residues. CDR3 nucleotides: TGTGCTAGTGGTCGGGGGTATAGCAATCAGCCCCAGCATTTT. This translates into CASGRGYSNQPQHF. Based on the CDR3 plus reference TRBV12-5 and TRBJ1-5, the full variable domain is DARVTQTPRHKVTEMGQEVTMRCQPILGHNTVFWYRQTMMQGLELLAYFRNRAPLDDSGMPKDRFSAEMPDATLATLKIQPSEPRDSAVYFCASGRGYSNQPQHFGDGTRLSIL.

The chain uses TRBV7-2 and TRBJ2-7, with 7 bases identical to TRBD1. J lost 3 bases, V lost 6 bases, and 14 bases had no gene match. The CDR3 consists of 16 residues. Germline values: CDR1 SGHTA, CDR2 FQGNSA. Written as DNA, the CDR3 is TGTGCCAGCAGTTACACAGGGGACCTAGGCCTCTACGAGCAGTACTTC. This translates into CASSYTGDLGLYEQYF.

The chain joins TRBV29-1 to TRBJ2-4, with TRBD2 matching over 9 bases. CDR3 length: 17 amino acids. V lost 4 bases, J lost 1 base, and 11 bases stayed unmatched. From germline, CDR1 is SQVTM and CDR2 ANQGSEA. The DNA of the CDR3 is TGCAGCGTTGTTCAGCGGGAGGCGTCCCTGGCCAAAAACATTCAGTACTTC. This translates into CSVVQREASLAKNIQYF.

The rearrangement links TRBV11-1 to TRBJ1-1, with TRBD1 as a possible D gene (5 bases). This CDR3 spans 14 amino acids. The germline V gene encodes CDR1 SGHAT and CDR2 FQDESV (reference sequence). Trimming removed 0 bases at V and 3 bases at J, with 8 bases between. The CDR3 DNA reads as TGTGCCAGCAGCTTAGCGCCGGGGGACACTGAAGCTTTCTTT. Its translation: CASSLAPGDTEAFF.

J is TRBJ2-7 and V is TRBV27, with a tentative D call TRBD1 (5 bases). From germline, CDR1 is MNHEY and CDR2 SMNVEV (reference sequence). The CDR3 runs 14 residues. V was clipped by 0 bases and J by 1 base, with 7 bases between them. CDR3 coding DNA: TGTGCCAGCAGTTTATCCAGGGTATCCTACGAGCAGTACTTC. Its translation: CASSLSRVSYEQYF.

The chain couples TRBV7-2 to TRBJ2-3; D is unclear. The germline V gene has CDR1 SGHTA and CDR2 FQGNSA. Deletions cut 5 bases from V and 7 bases from J, with 7 bases between. This CDR3 has 11 amino acids. The CDR3 DNA follows: TGTGCCAGCAGCCCTCGTAATACGCAGTATTTT. This codes for CASSPRNTQYF.